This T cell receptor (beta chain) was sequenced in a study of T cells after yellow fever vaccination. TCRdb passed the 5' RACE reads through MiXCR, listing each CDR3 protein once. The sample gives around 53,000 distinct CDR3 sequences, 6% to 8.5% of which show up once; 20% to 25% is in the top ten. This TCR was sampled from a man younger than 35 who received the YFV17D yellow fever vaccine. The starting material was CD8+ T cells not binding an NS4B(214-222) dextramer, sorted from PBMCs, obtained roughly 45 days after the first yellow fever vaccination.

CDR3 amino acids: CASRAGQGAPYNEQFF. As DNA, the CDR3 is TGCGCCAGCAGGGCGGGACAGGGTGCCCCCTACAATGAGCAGTTCTTC. The chain employs TRBV5-1 and TRBJ2-1; TRBD1 matches at 9 bases. The CDR3 has 16 amino acids. Per germline, CDR1 SGHRS and CDR2 YFSETQ. V gave up 5 bases and J gave up 2 bases; unmatched junction bases: 8.